A selection of T cell receptor beta chains follows, all from one sample in a study of T-cell reconstitution after alpha-beta-depleted transplantation in children. Each CDR3 protein is one row after TCRdb ran MiXCR on the PCR reads. This sample has about 980,000 distinct CDR3 sequences; around 30% occur once, and the top ten carry under 30%. The input for sequencing was PBMCs, mostly from graft donor cells, taken 360 days after TCRalphabeta/CD19-depleted stem cell transplant. The origin of the receptors is a boy under two years old who had a stem cell transplant for SCID, so the T cells may come from the graft donor. Each CDR3 is given with its conserved first and last residue. The order of the fields is D gene, V gene, J gene, CDR3 length, clone size, CDR3 DNA, CDR3 protein. The D gene is left open where the match is weak. Where a row states a size, it is once, few, many or the class of an expanded clone; other rows omit it.

d_gene: NA; v_gene: TRBV6-5; j_gene: TRBJ2-1; len: 11; abundance: NA; CDR3nt: TGTGCCAGCAAAGGGGGCAATGAGCAGTTCTTC; CDR3aa: CASKGGNEQFF
d_gene: NA; v_gene: TRBV3-1; j_gene: TRBJ2-5; len: 14; abundance: NA; CDR3nt: TGTGCCAGCAGCCGCCAGACCTACCAAGAGACCCAGTACTTC; CDR3aa: CASSRQTYQETQYF
d_gene: NA; v_gene: TRBV12-3/TRBV12-4; j_gene: TRBJ1-1; len: 15; abundance: few; CDR3nt: TGTGCCAGCAGTTTCTCCGGGGGTAGGAACACTGAAGCTTTCTTT; CDR3aa: CASSFSGGRNTEAFF
d_gene: NA; v_gene: TRBV2; j_gene: TRBJ2-2; len: 15; abundance: NA; CDR3nt: TGTGCCAGCAGTGATGACAGACCGAACACCGGGGAGCTGTTTTTT; CDR3aa: CASSDDRPNTGELFF
d_gene: TRBD2; v_gene: TRBV9; j_gene: TRBJ2-2; len: 16; abundance: NA; CDR3nt: TGTGCCAGCAGTTCTAGCGGGGGGACCTTCACCGGGGAGCTGTTTTTT; CDR3aa: CASSSSGGTFTGELFF
d_gene: NA; v_gene: TRBV20-1; j_gene: TRBJ1-5; len: 16; abundance: NA; CDR3nt: TGCAGTGCCTACTGGTCCGGGACGATGAGCAATCAGCCCCAGCATTTT; CDR3aa: CSAYWSGTMSNQPQHF
d_gene: NA; v_gene: TRBV4-3; j_gene: TRBJ2-1; len: 17; abundance: few; CDR3nt: TGCGCCAGCAGCCCCTTCACATACGCAAACACCTACAATGAGCAGTTCTTC; CDR3aa: CASSPFTYANTYNEQFF
d_gene: NA; v_gene: TRBV20-1; j_gene: TRBJ2-1; len: 15; abundance: few; CDR3nt: TGCAGTGCCTTGCTTTGGAAGGGAGGCTACAATGAGCAGTTCTTC; CDR3aa: CSALLWKGGYNEQFF
d_gene: NA; v_gene: TRBV25-1; j_gene: TRBJ2-3; len: 15; abundance: NA; CDR3nt: TGTGCCAGCAGTGGACCGATCACAGGGACAGATACGCAGTATTTT; CDR3aa: CASSGPITGTDTQYF
d_gene: NA; v_gene: TRBV28; j_gene: TRBJ2-7; len: 11; abundance: NA; CDR3nt: TGTGCCAGCAGGGACCTTGGACCTACGGACTTC; CDR3aa: CASRDLGPTDF
d_gene: TRBD1; v_gene: TRBV19; j_gene: TRBJ1-2; len: 16; abundance: NA; CDR3nt: TGTGCCAGTAGTTCGCAAGGGCGAACAGGGGAAAGAGGCTACACCTTC; CDR3aa: CASSSQGRTGERGYTF
d_gene: NA; v_gene: TRBV18; j_gene: TRBJ2-2; len: 14; abundance: NA; CDR3nt: TGTGCCAGCTCACCACTGAAGCTTCCCGGGGAGCTGTTTTTT; CDR3aa: CASSPLKLPGELFF
d_gene: NA; v_gene: TRBV11-2; j_gene: TRBJ2-1; len: 16; abundance: few; CDR3nt: TGTGCCAGCAGCTTACCCCGAGGTAGCTCCTACAATGAGCAGTTCTTC; CDR3aa: CASSLPRGSSYNEQFF
d_gene: NA; v_gene: TRBV4-1; j_gene: TRBJ2-5; len: 13; abundance: many; CDR3nt: TGCGCCAGCAGCCCCGAAGGGCAGGAGACCCAGTACTTC; CDR3aa: CASSPEGQETQYF
d_gene: TRBD1; v_gene: TRBV7-8; j_gene: TRBJ2-4; len: 15; abundance: few; CDR3nt: TGTGCCAGCAGCTCCGGACAGGTCGGAGTAAACATTCAGTACTTC; CDR3aa: CASSSGQVGVNIQYF
d_gene: TRBD2; v_gene: TRBV4-1; j_gene: TRBJ2-7; len: 15; abundance: few; CDR3nt: TGCGCCAGCAGCCAAGATCGGGGGGACGGCTACGAGCAGTACTTC; CDR3aa: CASSQDRGDGYEQYF
d_gene: NA; v_gene: TRBV5-1; j_gene: TRBJ2-1; len: 13; abundance: few; CDR3nt: TGCGCCAGCAGCTTGGCTAAGAGTGGTGAGCAGTTCTTC; CDR3aa: CASSLAKSGEQFF
d_gene: TRBD1; v_gene: TRBV28; j_gene: TRBJ2-7; len: 16; abundance: NA; CDR3nt: TGTGCCACCCGCCAGGTGGGGGACAGGGGAACCTACGAGCAGTACTTC; CDR3aa: CATRQVGDRGTYEQYF
d_gene: NA; v_gene: TRBV4-3; j_gene: TRBJ2-7; len: 15; abundance: NA; CDR3nt: TGCGCCAGCAGCCCAGGGTCGGGGGAAACCTACGAGCAGTACTTC; CDR3aa: CASSPGSGETYEQYF
d_gene: TRBD1; v_gene: TRBV12-3/TRBV12-4; j_gene: TRBJ1-1; len: 15; abundance: NA; CDR3nt: TGTGCCAGCACCCTAGACAGGGACATGGGCACTGAAGCTTTCTTT; CDR3aa: CASTLDRDMGTEAFF
d_gene: NA; v_gene: TRBV28; j_gene: TRBJ2-1; len: 15; abundance: few; CDR3nt: TGTGCCAGCACCTCCTCCGGGACAACCTACAATGAGCAGTTCTTC; CDR3aa: CASTSSGTTYNEQFF
d_gene: NA; v_gene: TRBV4-1; j_gene: TRBJ2-1; len: 17; abundance: NA; CDR3nt: TGCGCCAGCAGCCTAAACCCTTCGTCGACAGGCTACAATGAGCAGTTCTTC; CDR3aa: CASSLNPSSTGYNEQFF
d_gene: NA; v_gene: TRBV12-3/TRBV12-4; j_gene: TRBJ1-5; len: 13; abundance: NA; CDR3nt: TGTGCCAGCAGTTTCTCAGGGCTTCAGCCCCAGCATTTT; CDR3aa: CASSFSGLQPQHF
d_gene: NA; v_gene: TRBV20-1; j_gene: TRBJ2-3; len: 16; abundance: NA; CDR3nt: TGCAGTGCTGGAAATGCAGGGGTGCGGAGTACAGATACGCAGTATTTT; CDR3aa: CSAGNAGVRSTDTQYF
d_gene: NA; v_gene: TRBV20-1; j_gene: TRBJ1-3; len: 14; abundance: once; CDR3nt: TGCAGTGCCCACGACTGGAGCTCTGGAAACACCATATATTTT; CDR3aa: CSAHDWSSGNTIYF
d_gene: NA; v_gene: TRBV6-2/TRBV6-3; j_gene: TRBJ2-5; len: 15; abundance: NA; CDR3nt: TGTGCCAGCAGTTACTCCAGGGTCGTCGGGGAGACCCAGTACTTC; CDR3aa: CASSYSRVVGETQYF
d_gene: NA; v_gene: TRBV5-1; j_gene: TRBJ2-7; len: 15; abundance: NA; CDR3nt: TGCGCCAGCAGCTTGGAGTTAAGGACCACCTACGAGCAGTACTTC; CDR3aa: CASSLELRTTYEQYF
d_gene: TRBD1; v_gene: TRBV10-3; j_gene: TRBJ2-3; len: 17; abundance: NA; CDR3nt: TGTGCCATCAGTGAGTCGAGCAGGGGGCGCGGGAAAGATACGCAGTATTTT; CDR3aa: CAISESSRGRGKDTQYF
d_gene: NA; v_gene: TRBV5-1; j_gene: TRBJ2-3; len: 16; abundance: NA; CDR3nt: TGCGCCAGCAGCTTGGGGCTAGGCCAGATCAGAAATACGCAGTATTTT; CDR3aa: CASSLGLGQIRNTQYF
d_gene: NA; v_gene: TRBV10-3; j_gene: TRBJ2-3; len: 14; abundance: NA; CDR3nt: TGTGCCATCAGTGACCGTCTGCGGGCAGATACGCAGTATTTT; CDR3aa: CAISDRLRADTQYF
d_gene: NA; v_gene: TRBV6-5; j_gene: TRBJ1-1; len: 15; abundance: NA; CDR3nt: TGTGCCAGCAGTTACCCTTCGGGCCCGAACACTGAAGCTTTCTTT; CDR3aa: CASSYPSGPNTEAFF
d_gene: NA; v_gene: TRBV4-3; j_gene: TRBJ2-7; len: 16; abundance: NA; CDR3nt: TGCGCCAGCAGCCAAGATGAGGCAGGGCCCCTTAGGGTGCAGTACTTC; CDR3aa: CASSQDEAGPLRVQYF
d_gene: TRBD1; v_gene: TRBV14; j_gene: TRBJ1-2; len: 16; abundance: NA; CDR3nt: TGTGCCAGCAGCCAAGATGGAGACAGGGGCCTCTATGGCTACACCTTC; CDR3aa: CASSQDGDRGLYGYTF
d_gene: NA; v_gene: TRBV5-6; j_gene: TRBJ1-1; len: 16; abundance: few; CDR3nt: TGTGCCAGCAGCGTCCGGGGCCGGGGGGAATCCGCTGAAGCTTTCTTT; CDR3aa: CASSVRGRGESAEAFF
d_gene: NA; v_gene: TRBV4-1; j_gene: TRBJ1-5; len: 14; abundance: once; CDR3nt: TGCGCCAGCAGCCAAGTTCAGGGAGATCAGCCCCAGCATTTT; CDR3aa: CASSQVQGDQPQHF